A single sample is the source of the 15 T cell receptor beta chains below, sequenced in a study of technical replicates of blood from several donors. The repertoire was sequenced with immunoSEQ multiplex PCR; TCRdb's copy has only in-frame clones and lacks some. The data contain 9,500 to 15,000 clones, about 94% of them singletons. Sequenced input: PBMCs. The receptors here all came from a human donor in good health.

The V and J genes are TRBV11-3 and TRBJ2-1; TRBD1 might be the D (6 bases). Germline V lookup: CDR1 SGHNT, CDR2 YENEEA. This CDR3 region has 15 residues. Trimming left V 5 bases short and J 3 bases short, with 14 bases between. Here the CDR3 DNA reads TGTGCCAGCAGCCCCTTCAGGGGCGACTACAATGAGCAGTTCTTC. It specifies CASSPFRGDYNEQFF. Based on the CDR3 plus reference TRBV11-3 and TRBJ2-1, the full variable domain is EAGVVQSPRYKIIEKKQPVAFWCNPISGHNTLYWYLQNLGQGPELLIRYENEEAVDDSQLPKDRFSAERLKGVDSTLKIQPAELGDSAVYLCASSPFRGDYNEQFFGPGTRLTVL.

This sequence joins TRBV5-1 and TRBJ2-3; 9 bases map to TRBD2. The germline gives CDR1 SGHRS, CDR2 YFSETQ. CDR3 length: 18 residues. V lost 1 base, J lost 0 bases, and 9 bases stayed unmatched. The CDR3 DNA is TGCGCCAGCAGCTTGACCGGTCTAGCGGGGACCAGCACAGATACGCAGTATTTT. Protein product: CASSLTGLAGTSTDTQYF. The entire variable domain, with the rest obtained from reference TRBV5-1 and TRBJ2-3, is as follows: KAGVTQTPRYLIKTRGQQVTLSCSPISGHRSVSWYQQTPGQGLQFLFEYFSETQRNKGNFPGRFSGRQFSNSRSEMNVSTLELGDSALYLCASSLTGLAGTSTDTQYFGPGTRLTVL.

The chain uses TRBV7-9 and TRBJ1-5, with 10 bases matching TRBD1. The germline gives CDR1 SEHNR, CDR2 FQNEAQ (reference sequence). Trimming at V came to 5 bases and at J to 6 bases, leaving 4 bases not matched to a gene. This CDR3 has 14 residues. The DNA of the CDR3 is TGTGCCAGCAGCCGACAGGGGGCGATTCAGCCCCAGCATTTT. The encoded protein is CASSRQGAIQPQHF.

The chain couples TRBV11-3 to TRBJ2-2; D gene uncertain. This CDR3 has 12 residues. Germline V gives CDR1 SGHNT, CDR2 YENEEA. V dropped 8 bases and J dropped 3 bases, with 7 bases sitting between them. The CDR3 sequence: CASGTDTGELFF. As DNA, the CDR3 is TGTGCCAGCGGAACAGACACCGGGGAGCTGTTTTTT.

The gene calls are TRBV5-1 and TRBJ2-7; 8 nucleotides line up with TRBD1. Germline trimming cut 1 base from V and 3 bases from J; bases unmatched to any gene: 6. Germline V gene sequence: CDR1 SGHRS, CDR2 YFSETQ. CDR3 length: 15 amino acids. CDR3 DNA: TGCGCCAGCAGCTTGAATCAGGGGGCTCGCTACGAGCAGTACTTC. Translated: CASSLNQGARYEQYF.

The V call is TRBV5-1, the J call TRBJ1-4, with TRBD1 matching over 8 bases. The trim removed 0 bases at V and 7 bases at J, leaving 2 bases unmatched. This CDR3 is built from 14 residues. CDR1 is SGHRS and CDR2 is YFSETQ in the germline V gene. The chain's CDR3 is CASSLGQGAEKLFF. The DNA for the CDR3 is TGCGCCAGCAGCTTGGGGCAGGGGGCTGAAAAACTGTTTTTT.

The chain employs TRBV5-6 and TRBJ2-4; D may be TRBD1 (6 bases). Per the germline V gene, CDR1 is SGHDT and CDR2 is YYEEEE. The CDR3 runs to 16 residues. V lost 4 bases to trimming and J lost 5 bases, with 19 bases between them. CDR3 in amino acids: CASSLQQGRGENIQYF. CDR3 bases: TGTGCCAGCAGCCTGCAACAGGGTCGAGGCGAAAACATTCAGTACTTC.

The V call is TRBV9, the J call TRBJ1-2; 7 bases line up with TRBD1. Per the germline V gene, CDR1 is SGDLS and CDR2 is YYNGEE. Trimming took 4 bases from V and 3 from J; bases not matched to a gene: 3. The CDR3 consists of 13 residues. The CDR3 sequence is CASSKGTDYGYTF. CDR3 nucleotides: TGTGCCAGCAGCAAAGGGACAGACTATGGCTACACCTTC.

The chain links TRBV11-2 to TRBJ1-6, with D unclear. The V end was cut by 2 bases, the J end by 8 bases, with 4 bases between. The CDR3 totals 12 residues. Germline V CDR1 and CDR2: SGHAT, FQNNGV. The CDR3 loop reads CASSLQDSPLHF. The CDR3 DNA reads as TGTGCCAGCAGCTTACAGGATTCACCCCTCCACTTT.

The CDR3 region is CASSPPGEVRGYTF. The DNA for the CDR3 is TGTGCCAGCAGCCCCCCCGGCGAGGTCCGTGGCTACACCTTC. This rearrangement joins TRBV6-5 to TRBJ1-2; D call uncertain. The CDR3 runs to 14 residues. Deletions cut 6 bases from V and 7 bases from J, with 18 bases between. Germline V CDR1 and CDR2: MNHEY, SVGAGI.

The V and J genes are TRBV10-3 and TRBJ2-7; no definite D call. The CDR3 totals 11 residues. Trimming removed 3 bases at V and 4 bases at J, with 4 bases between. Germline V gene sequence: CDR1 ENHRY, CDR2 SYGVKD. The chain's CDR3 is CAISDQYEQYF. CDR3 bases: TGTGCCATCAGTGACCAGTACGAGCAGTACTTC.

The CDR3 sequence is CASSLGGNPYEQYF. In DNA, the CDR3 is TGCGCCAGCAGCTTGGGAGGGAACCCCTACGAGCAGTACTTC. The chain couples TRBV5-1 to TRBJ2-7, with TRBD2 as a possible D gene (5 bases). The ends were cut back, 0 bases at V and 2 bases at J, with 9 bases in the middle. CDR3 length: 14 residues. CDR1 SGHRS and CDR2 YFSETQ come from the germline V gene.

The chain couples TRBV28 to TRBJ1-1; D remains unclear. CDR3 length: 11 residues. Germline V CDR1 and CDR2: MDHEN, SYDVKM. V lost 3 bases and J lost 9, with 8 bases in between. The CDR3 DNA sequence: TGTGCCAGCAGTTTCCACTATCAAGCTTTCTTT. This encodes CASSFHYQAFF.

The count of this clone is one. The rearrangement links TRBV5-1 to TRBJ2-5; 7 nucleotides match TRBD2. Germline V gene sequence: CDR1 SGHRS, CDR2 YFSETQ. The CDR3 is 14 amino acids. V shed 7 bases, J shed 4 bases, and the junction held 10 bases outside the gene matches. The CDR3 DNA reads TGCGCCAGCGCCCTGGGGGGGAGCGTAGAGACCCAGTACTTC. Translation gives CASALGGSVETQYF.

The rearrangement uses TRBV6-1 and TRBJ1-2, with D perhaps TRBD1 (5 bases). CDR1 and CDR2 from the germline V gene are MNHNS and SASEGT. Trimming left V 3 bases short and J 4 bases short, with 15 bases between. This CDR3 comprises 15 residues. CDR3 nucleotide sequence: TGTGCCAGCAGTGATGCCAGGGCAAGGGTCTATGGCTACACCTTC. Its protein product is CASSDARARVYGYTF.